Presented here are 21 T cell receptor beta chains from one specimen sequenced in a study of blood T cells in healthy people across ages. A sample-barcoded 5' primer and a J-beta primer mix were used in a second PCR of roughly 7 to 11 cycles. TCRdb re-derived calls from the 5' RACE reads in MiXCR, one entry per CDR3 protein. The sample comprises more than 750,000 distinct CDR3 sequences, 29% of which are singletons, and 10% to 13% rests with the top ten. The sample also formed part of further work on T cells of mothers and their children.

Material for sequencing was blood. Source of these receptors: a woman aged 40 to 55 in good health.

Many counts were recorded for this clonotype. CDR3 in DNA: TGTGCCATCCCGAAAATAGGCCGGGGGGACGGCTACACCTTC. Its protein is CAIPKIGRGDGYTF. The V call is TRBV10-3, the J call TRBJ1-2, with a weak D call TRBD1 (5 bases). CDR1 is ENHRY, CDR2 SYGVKD, per germline. The CDR3 is 14 residues long. V lost 8 bases to trimming and J lost 8 bases, with 21 bases between them.

The chain is built from TRBV11-2 and TRBJ2-7, with D possibly matching TRBD2 (5 bases). This CDR3 region has 15 residues. In germline, CDR1 is SGHAT, CDR2 FQNNGV. V was pared by 4 bases and J by 5 bases, with 18 bases between. CDR3 residues: CASSYRRRPHDEQYF. The CDR3 region has the DNA TGTGCCAGCAGCTATAGACGGAGGCCACACGACGAGCAGTACTTC.

In the case of this clonotype: A read error is possible here, since a much larger clone lies one base away. This rearrangement joins TRBV7-2 to TRBJ2-3, with 11 positions matching TRBD2. Germline V CDR1 and CDR2: SGHTA, FQGNSA. The CDR3 has 15 amino acids. CDR3 sequence: CASSPGTSGTDAQYF. The CDR3 DNA reads as TGTGCCAGCAGCCCCGGGACTAGCGGCACAGATGCGCAGTATTTT.

This clonotype appeared many times. V usage is TRBV7-2 and J usage is TRBJ2-3; TRBD2 aligns across 11 bases. The germline CDR1 and CDR2 sequences are SGHTA and FQGNSA. V was pared by 4 bases and J by 5 bases, with 2 bases of the junction left unmatched. The CDR3 length is 14 residues. The chain's CDR3 is CASSSGLAVDTQYF. The CDR3 DNA reads as TGTGCCAGCAGCTCGGGACTAGCGGTAGATACGCAGTATTTT. The full variable domain, completed using reference TRBV7-2 and TRBJ2-3, is GAGVSQSPSNKVTEKGKDVELRCDPISGHTALYWYRQSLGQGLEFLIYFQGNSAPDKSGLPSDRFSAERTGGSVSTLTIQRTQQEDSAVYLCASSSGLAVDTQYFGPGTRLTVL.

This sequence joins TRBV7-2 and TRBJ1-2, with a weak D call TRBD1 (6 bases). From germline, CDR1 is SGHTA and CDR2 FQGNSA. The CDR3 totals 15 residues. Trimming pared 2 bases from V and 3 bases from J, leaving 13 bases between. The CDR3 is CASSLFRGQDYGYTF. Here the CDR3 DNA reads TGTGCCAGCAGCTTATTCCGGGGGCAGGACTATGGCTACACCTTC.

At least ten counts were recorded for this clonotype. This sequence joins TRBV6-1 and TRBJ1-6; D unresolved. Trimming removed 1 base at V and 3 bases at J, with 7 bases between. The CDR3 is 15 residues long. Germline CDR1 MNHNS, CDR2 SASEGT. CDR3 sequence reads: CASSEGAFYNSPLHF. The CDR3 bases are TGTGCCAGCAGTGAAGGGGCCTTCTATAATTCACCCCTCCACTTT.

The V and J genes are TRBV10-3 and TRBJ2-1; TRBD1 or TRBD2 may be the D gene (5 bases each). The CDR3 loop spans 16 amino acids. Germline CDR1 is ENHRY and CDR2 is SYGVKD. V gave up 3 bases and J gave up 5 bases, with 17 bases separating them. This CDR3 reads CAISDSLGVPDNEQFF. CDR3 coding DNA: TGTGCCATCAGTGACTCCCTGGGGGTACCGGACAATGAGCAGTTCTTC.

The chain has TRBV14 and TRBJ1-1; D may be TRBD1 (5 bases). Germline V gene data show CDR1 as SGHDN and CDR2 as FVKESK. The V end was cut by 3 bases, the J end by 1 base, with 12 bases between. The CDR3 contains 15 residues. The CDR3 DNA follows: TGTGCCAGCAGCCATCTCTCCGGGACGAACACTGAAGCTTTCTTT. Residues: CASSHLSGTNTEAFF.

V is TRBV4-1 and J is TRBJ1-1; D is unclear. CDR1 and CDR2 (germline): MGHRA, YSYEKL. V lost 7 bases and J lost 0, with 12 bases in between. This CDR3 has 14 amino acids. The CDR3 here is CASKLFRLNTEAFF. The CDR3 region has the DNA TGCGCCAGCAAATTGTTCAGATTGAACACTGAAGCTTTCTTT.

The V call is TRBV4-2, the J call TRBJ2-5; 9 nucleotides align to TRBD1. The CDR3 extends over 15 amino acids. Losses at the gene ends were 8 bases for V and 11 bases for J; bases not matched to a gene: 18. In germline, CDR1 is LGHNA, CDR2 YNFKEQ. CDR3 DNA sequence: TGTGCCAGCCGAACTGGGGGGACAGGGAATTATGAGCAGTACTTC. Its translation: CASRTGGTGNYEQYF.

This clonotype was found many times. This chain links TRBV3-1 with TRBJ2-5; no reliable D call. V lost 0 bases and J lost 0, with 14 bases in between. Germline assignment: CDR1 LGHDT and CDR2 YNNKEL (reference sequence). CDR3 size: 17 residues. Written as DNA, the CDR3 is TGTGCCAGCAGCCAAGATAAGGACGGCCCGTACCAAGAGACCCAGTACTTC. Amino acid sequence: CASSQDKDGPYQETQYF.

The chain links TRBV7-8 to TRBJ1-1; perhaps TRBD1 as D (6 bases). This CDR3 region has 13 residues. Germline CDR1 is SGHVS and CDR2 is FQNEAQ. The V end was cut by 5 bases, the J end by 11 bases, with 18 bases between. The DNA for the CDR3 is TGTGCCAGCAGCCTACGACAGGATGCTGGGGCTTTCTTT. It translates to CASSLRQDAGAFF.

This clonotype was seen more than once but under ten times. This chain uses TRBV7-2 with TRBJ2-1; D is unresolved. The CDR3 has 12 amino acids. V shed 9 bases and J shed 7 bases, with 13 bases lying between them. The germline gives CDR1 SGHTA, CDR2 FQGNSA. Here the CDR3 DNA reads TGTGCCAGTCGGGTGGGTGGTAATGAGCAGTTCTTC. Translation: CASRVGGNEQFF.

This clonotype was picked up one time. The J gene is TRBJ2-7, the V gene TRBV29-1; D may be TRBD1 (6 bases). The J call is in doubt because the DNA end fits TRBJ2-5 better. Germline assignment: CDR1 SQVTM and CDR2 ANQGSEA. The CDR3 runs to 12 residues. The CDR3 loop reads CSFTPRGETQYF. The DNA of the CDR3 is TGCAGCTTCACCCCGAGGGGGGAGACCCAGTACTTC.

Points on this clonotype: This may be a read error: a much more frequent sequence differs by one nucleotide. V usage is TRBV5-1 and J usage is TRBJ2-5; the D gene is possibly TRBD1 (7 bases). Judging by the DNA end, TRBJ2-7 fits better; the J call may be wrong. The CDR3 runs to 19 residues. Germline CDR1 is SGHRS and CDR2 is YFSETQ. Here the CDR3 reads CASSLRAPTGDSRRYEQYF. DNA of the CDR3: TGCGCCAGCAGCTTGCGTGCCCCCACGGGGGACAGCCGGCGCTACGAGCAGTACTTC.

The rearrangement links TRBV4-1 to TRBJ2-5; no clear D. Trimming removed 1 base at V and 5 bases at J, with 11 bases between. This CDR3 has 14 residues. Germline V gives CDR1 MGHRA, CDR2 YSYEKL. CDR3 in amino acids: CASSQANMLETQYF. The CDR3 nucleotides read TGCGCCAGCAGCCAAGCAAATATGTTGGAGACCCAGTACTTC.

This clonotype occurred many times. The chain employs TRBV7-2 and TRBJ2-7, with D perhaps matching TRBD1 (6 bases). Looked up from germline, CDR1 is SGHTA and CDR2 is FQGNSA. V was shortened by 5 bases and J by 0 bases, with 11 bases between the two germline ends. The CDR3 has 14 amino acids. CDR3 amino acids: CASSLLDSSYEQYF. The CDR3 nucleotides read TGTGCCAGCAGCCTGCTGGACAGCTCCTACGAGCAGTACTTC.

The CDR3 reads CASSQWGSNQPQHF. CDR3 DNA sequence: TGTGCCAGCAGCCAATGGGGGAGCAATCAGCCCCAGCATTTT. V usage is TRBV4-2 and J usage is TRBJ1-5; TRBD1 might be the D (5 bases). The CDR3 runs 14 residues. V lost 2 bases to trimming and J lost 1 base, with 6 bases between them. CDR1 and CDR2 (germline): LGHNA, YNFKEQ.

Only a few counts were recorded for this clonotype. The chain recombines TRBV6-6 with TRBJ1-2; perhaps TRBD1 as D (5 bases). Trimming shortened V by 4 bases and J by 1 base, and 19 bases separated the two germline ends. In germline, CDR1 is MNHNY, CDR2 SVGAGI (reference sequence). CDR3 length equals 17 residues. The CDR3 nucleotides read TGTGCCAGCAGTTCCATCAGCCTTAAGGGGTTTAACTATGGCTACACCTTC. It is translated as CASSSISLKGFNYGYTF.

The chain carries TRBV18 and TRBJ2-3, with D tentatively TRBD1 (6 bases). Germline V gene sequence: CDR1 KGHSH, CDR2 LQKENI. The CDR3 totals 15 residues. The V and J ends lost 3 bases and 6 bases respectively, with 16 bases between them. The CDR3 loop is CASSPTGNWRDTQYF. The CDR3 DNA reads TGTGCCAGCTCACCCACAGGGAATTGGAGGGATACGCAGTATTTT.

This clonotype was seen repeatedly, ten times or more. This rearrangement joins TRBV6-5 to TRBJ1-4; D is possibly TRBD1 (6 bases). V was clipped by 0 bases and J by 3 bases, with 14 bases between them. The germline V gene encodes CDR1 MNHEY and CDR2 SVGAGI. The CDR3 has 17 residues. CDR3 in DNA: TGTGCCAGCAGTTACTCGTGGTGGGGGGCTGCTAATGAAAAACTGTTTTTT. This encodes CASSYSWWGAANEKLFF.